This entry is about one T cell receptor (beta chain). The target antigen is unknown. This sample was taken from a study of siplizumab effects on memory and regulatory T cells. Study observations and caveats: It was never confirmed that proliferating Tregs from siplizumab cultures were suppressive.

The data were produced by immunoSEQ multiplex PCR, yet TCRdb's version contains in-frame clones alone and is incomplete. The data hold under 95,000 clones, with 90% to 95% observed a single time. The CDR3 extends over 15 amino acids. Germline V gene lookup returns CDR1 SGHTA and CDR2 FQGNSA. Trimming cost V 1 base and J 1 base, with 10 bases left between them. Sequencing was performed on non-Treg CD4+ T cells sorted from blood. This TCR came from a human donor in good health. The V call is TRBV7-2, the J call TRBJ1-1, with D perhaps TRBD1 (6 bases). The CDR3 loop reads CASSLVAGENTEAFF. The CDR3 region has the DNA TGTGCCAGCAGCTTAGTCGCAGGGGAGAACACTGAAGCTTTCTTT.